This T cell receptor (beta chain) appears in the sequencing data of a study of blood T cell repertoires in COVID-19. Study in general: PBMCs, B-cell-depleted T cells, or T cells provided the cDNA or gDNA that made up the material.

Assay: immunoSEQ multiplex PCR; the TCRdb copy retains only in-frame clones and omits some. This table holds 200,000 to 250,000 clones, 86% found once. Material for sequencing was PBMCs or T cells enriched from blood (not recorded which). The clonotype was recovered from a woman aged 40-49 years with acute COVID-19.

The CDR3 region has the DNA TGTGCCAGCAGCCCGGGGGGCTATGGCTACACCTTC. Translated: CASSPGGYGYTF. The chain recombines TRBV12-3 or TRBV12-4 with TRBJ1-2; TRBD1 might be the D (5 bases). CDR3 size: 12 residues. Trimming cost V 6 bases and J 4 bases, with 9 bases left between them.